The 3 T cell receptor beta chains given below trace back to one sample, sequenced in a study of blood T cell repertoires in COVID-19. TCRdb keeps only in-frame clones here, not all; method: immunoSEQ multiplex PCR. In the table there are around 200,000 clones, more than 80% of which are singletons. Sequencing was performed on peripheral blood. Receptor source: a human donor in a cohort sampled during active COVID-19.

The gene calls are TRBV19 and TRBJ1-1; D call uncertain. V lost 7 bases and J lost 1, with 10 bases in between. Germline V gene sequence: CDR1 LNHDA, CDR2 SQIVND (reference sequence). There are 13 residues in the CDR3. Here the CDR3 DNA reads TGTGCCAGTAAACTTCAGCGGAACACTGAAGCTTTCTTT. This translates into CASKLQRNTEAFF.

The V call is TRBV25-1, the J call TRBJ1-3, with no clear D. The CDR3 sequence is 15 residues long. In germline, CDR1 is MGHDK, CDR2 SYGVNS. V lost 5 bases to trimming and J lost 0 bases, with 11 bases between them. As DNA, the CDR3 is TGTGCCAGCAGTCAAGCGGGGAGCTCTGGAAACACCATATATTTT. Protein: CASSQAGSSGNTIYF.

The chain has TRBV2 and TRBJ2-1; TRBD2 might be the D (6 bases). Germline V gives CDR1 SNHLY, CDR2 FYNNEI. V was shortened by 4 bases and J by 9 bases, with 19 bases between the two germline ends. The CDR3 covers 15 residues. CDR3 residues: CASSGRGLVLSEQFF. CDR3 DNA sequence: TGTGCCAGCAGTGGGCGGGGCCTCGTACTTTCTGAGCAGTTCTTC.